This section outlines one T cell receptor beta chain sequence together with its context. Its antigen is still unknown. One end of the junction fails to match germline, which may point to a read error. The CDR3, cysteine through phenylalanine, is 12 amino acids long. Left in the record is the CDR3 DNA by itself, 36 bases read in frame from the first base. According to the germline V gene, CDR1 reads SQVTM and CDR2 reads ANQGSEA. The data were taken from a study of identifying expanded T cells in peripheral blood (dated by TCRdb to 2018 to 2020). Background for the entire study: Technical replicates were generated by sequencing separate aliquots of the same genomic DNA pool, with four replicates compared pairwise.

During the collection period, no immune events, such as infections, were documented for the healthy donors. Healthy-donor blood repertoires served as a training cohort to calibrate time-dependent variance in a beta-binomial model of T-cell clone differential abundance. There were ten or so healthy donors in the training cohort, of whom 3 were female and 7 were male. An age range of roughly 25 to 65 years, with an average of roughly 47 years, was recorded for the donors. Whole blood was collected from each healthy donor at three time points spaced around two weeks apart and obtained from a commercial supplier. For immunosequencing, genomic DNA was extracted from whole blood that had not been sorted. TCRbeta CDR3 regions were profiled by bias-controlled multiplex PCR amplification of genomic DNA with the immunoSEQ Assay. On the authors' methods: The absolute abundance of each unique TCRbeta CDR3 region was quantified after sequences were collapsed and filtered. Differential abundance was tested with a binomial (Fisher-equivalent) model and with a beta-binomial model adding time-dependent variance fitted from healthy donors. Any clone with fewer than 5 combined templates was excluded, and a clone was called differentially abundant if its Benjamini-Hochberg FDR was below 0.01. The form v = (b*log(k)+a)^2 was used to model beta-binomial variance as a function of total template count across the two samples. Entries here come from immuneACCESS through TCRdb and include only in-frame sequences with V and J called. Some clones fail to appear in such tables; in the studies checked, an unresolved V gene covers under half of the shortfall, and the cause of the remainder is unknown. The V and J calls and clone size come from that table; D and trimming were worked out from the DNA. The sample contains 95,000 to 100,000 clones, around 88% of them found a single time. Together, the top ten hold about a sixth of the sample.

Points the paper makes about the study in general: Both the number of clones called differentially abundant and the false-positive rate were significantly reduced by the beta-binomial model across all healthy-donor time intervals. Between technical replicates the binomial model flagged approximately 1.1 differentially abundant clones, whereas over about 2 weeks the binomial model flagged about 16.4 and over approximately four weeks around 20. For all healthy donors, the variance in clone template counts between roughly 2-week samples rose significantly as total template count increased. The authors expected biological variance in healthy repertoires might increase further over much longer intervals such as months to years.

What was sequenced was blood. The TCR originated in a person aged 18 to 70 in good health. Recombination linked TRBV29-1 to TRBJ1-1; 8 bases in between match TRBD1. The CDR3 here reads CSSGGEYTEAFF. The nucleotide sequence is given as TGTAGTTCAGGGGGCGAATACACTGAAGCTTTCTTT.